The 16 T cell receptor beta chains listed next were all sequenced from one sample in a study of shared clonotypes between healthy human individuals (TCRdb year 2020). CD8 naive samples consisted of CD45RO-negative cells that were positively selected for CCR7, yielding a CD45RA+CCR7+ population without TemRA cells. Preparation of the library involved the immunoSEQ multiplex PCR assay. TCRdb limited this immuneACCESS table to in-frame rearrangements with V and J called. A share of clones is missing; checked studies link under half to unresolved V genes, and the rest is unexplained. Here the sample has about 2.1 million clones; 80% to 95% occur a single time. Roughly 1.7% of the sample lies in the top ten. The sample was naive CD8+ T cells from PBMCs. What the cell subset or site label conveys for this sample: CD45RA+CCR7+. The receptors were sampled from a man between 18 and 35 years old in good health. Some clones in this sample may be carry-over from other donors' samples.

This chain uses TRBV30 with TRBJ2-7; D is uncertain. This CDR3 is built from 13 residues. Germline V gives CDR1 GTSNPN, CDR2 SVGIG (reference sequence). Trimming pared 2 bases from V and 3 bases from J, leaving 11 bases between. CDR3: CAWSHSTGYEQYF. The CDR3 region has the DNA TGTGCCTGGAGTCATAGTACTGGCTACGAGCAGTACTTC. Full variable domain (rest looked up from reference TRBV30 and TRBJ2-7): SQTIHQWPATLVQPVGSPLSLECTVEGTSNPNLYWYRQAAGRGLQLLFYSVGIGQISSEVPQNLSASRPQDRQFILSSKKLLLSDSGFYLCAWSHSTGYEQYFGPGTRLTVT.

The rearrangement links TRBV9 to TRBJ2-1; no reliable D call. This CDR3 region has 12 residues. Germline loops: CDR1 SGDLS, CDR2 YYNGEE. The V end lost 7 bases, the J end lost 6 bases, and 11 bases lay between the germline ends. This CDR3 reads CASGAPSNEQFF. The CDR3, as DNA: TGTGCCAGCGGAGCCCCCAGCAATGAGCAGTTCTTC.

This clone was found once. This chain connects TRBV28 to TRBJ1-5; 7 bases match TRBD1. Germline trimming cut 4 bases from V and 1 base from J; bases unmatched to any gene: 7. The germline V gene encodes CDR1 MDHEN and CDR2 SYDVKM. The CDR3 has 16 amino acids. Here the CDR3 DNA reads TGTGCCAGCAGTTCTCGAACAGGGGCCAGCAATCAGCCCCAGCATTTT. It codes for CASSSRTGASNQPQHF.

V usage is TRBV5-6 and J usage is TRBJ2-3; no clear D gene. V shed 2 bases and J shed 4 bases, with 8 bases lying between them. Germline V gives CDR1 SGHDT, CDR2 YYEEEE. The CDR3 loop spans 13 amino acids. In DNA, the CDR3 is TGTGCCAGCAGCTTCGGTAGGGCAGATACGCAGTATTTT. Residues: CASSFGRADTQYF.

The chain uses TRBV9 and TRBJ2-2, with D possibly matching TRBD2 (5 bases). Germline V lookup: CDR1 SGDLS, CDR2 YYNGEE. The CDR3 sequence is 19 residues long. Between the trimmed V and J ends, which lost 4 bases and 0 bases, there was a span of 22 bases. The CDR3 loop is CASSHPVAPNHTNTGELFF. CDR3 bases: TGTGCCAGCAGCCACCCGGTAGCGCCAAACCACACGAACACCGGGGAGCTGTTTTTT.

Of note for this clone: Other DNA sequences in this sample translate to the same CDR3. CDR3 DNA: TGTGCCAGCCGGGACACCGGCTCCTACGAGCAGTACTTC. Amino acid sequence: CASRDTGSYEQYF. V usage is TRBV2 and J usage is TRBJ2-7; D might be TRBD1 (6 bases). The CDR3 contains 13 residues. CDR1 is SNHLY and CDR2 is FYNNEI in the germline V gene. V lost 8 bases to trimming and J lost 0 bases, with 11 bases between them.

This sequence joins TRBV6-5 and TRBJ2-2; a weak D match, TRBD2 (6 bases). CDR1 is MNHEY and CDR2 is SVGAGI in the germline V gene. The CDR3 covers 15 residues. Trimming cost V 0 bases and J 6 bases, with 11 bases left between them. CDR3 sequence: CASSYSVWGAGELFF. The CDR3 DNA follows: TGTGCCAGCAGTTACTCGGTTTGGGGGGCCGGGGAGCTGTTTTTT.

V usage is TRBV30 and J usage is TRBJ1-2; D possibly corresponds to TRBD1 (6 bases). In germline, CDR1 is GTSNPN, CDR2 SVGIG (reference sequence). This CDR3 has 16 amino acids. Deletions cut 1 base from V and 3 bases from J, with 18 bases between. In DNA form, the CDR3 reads TGTGCCTGGAGTGCCTTATACAGGGAAGGAGACTATGGCTACACCTTC. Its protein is CAWSALYREGDYGYTF.

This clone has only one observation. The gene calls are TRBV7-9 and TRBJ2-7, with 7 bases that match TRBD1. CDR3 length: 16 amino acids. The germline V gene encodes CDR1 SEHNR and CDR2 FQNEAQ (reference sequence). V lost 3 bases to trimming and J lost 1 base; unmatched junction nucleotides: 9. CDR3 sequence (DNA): TGTGCCAGCAGCTTCCTTGCAGGGGGTGGGTCCTACGAGCAGTACTTC. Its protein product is CASSFLAGGGSYEQYF. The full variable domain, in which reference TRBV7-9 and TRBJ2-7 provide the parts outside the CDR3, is DTGVSQNPRHKITKRGQNVTFRCDPISEHNRLYWYRQTLGQGPEFLTYFQNEAQLEKSRLLSDRFSAERPKGSFSTLEIQRTEQGDSAMYLCASSFLAGGGSYEQYFGPGTRLTVT.

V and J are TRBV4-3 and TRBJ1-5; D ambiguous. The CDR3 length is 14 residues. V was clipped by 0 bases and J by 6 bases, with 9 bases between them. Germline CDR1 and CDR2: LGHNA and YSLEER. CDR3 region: CASSQEAGSQPQHF. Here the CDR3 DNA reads TGCGCCAGCAGCCAAGAAGCGGGGAGTCAGCCCCAGCATTTT.

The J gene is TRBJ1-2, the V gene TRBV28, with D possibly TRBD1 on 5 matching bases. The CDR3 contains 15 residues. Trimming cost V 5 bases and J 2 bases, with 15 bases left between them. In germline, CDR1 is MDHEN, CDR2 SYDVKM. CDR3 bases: TGTGCCAGCAGTCGGCCGGGGGAGAAGAACTATGGCTACACCTTC. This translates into CASSRPGEKNYGYTF.

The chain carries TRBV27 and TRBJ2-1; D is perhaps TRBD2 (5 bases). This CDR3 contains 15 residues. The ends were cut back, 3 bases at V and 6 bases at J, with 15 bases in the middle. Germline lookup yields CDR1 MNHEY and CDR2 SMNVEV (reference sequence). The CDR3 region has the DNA TGTGCCAGCAGTTTTGCCGGGGAAGGGATCAATGAGCAGTTCTTC. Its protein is CASSFAGEGINEQFF.

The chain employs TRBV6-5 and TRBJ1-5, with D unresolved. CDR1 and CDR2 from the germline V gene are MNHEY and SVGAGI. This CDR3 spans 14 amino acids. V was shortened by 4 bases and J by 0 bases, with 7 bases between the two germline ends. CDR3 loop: CASSSSFSNQPQHF. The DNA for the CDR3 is TGTGCCAGCAGTTCGTCATTTAGCAATCAGCCCCAGCATTTT.

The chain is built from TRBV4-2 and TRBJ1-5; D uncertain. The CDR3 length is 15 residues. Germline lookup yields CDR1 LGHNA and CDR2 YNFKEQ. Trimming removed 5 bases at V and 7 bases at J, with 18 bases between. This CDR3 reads CASSFWAEEGQPQHF. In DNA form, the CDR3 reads TGTGCCAGCAGCTTCTGGGCAGAGGAAGGGCAGCCCCAGCATTTT.

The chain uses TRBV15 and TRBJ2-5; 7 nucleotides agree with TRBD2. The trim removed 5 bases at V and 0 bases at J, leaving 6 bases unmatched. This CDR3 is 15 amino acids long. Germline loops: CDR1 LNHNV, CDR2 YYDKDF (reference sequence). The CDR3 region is CATSSSGTDQETQYF. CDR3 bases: TGTGCCACCAGCTCGAGCGGGACGGACCAAGAGACCCAGTACTTC.

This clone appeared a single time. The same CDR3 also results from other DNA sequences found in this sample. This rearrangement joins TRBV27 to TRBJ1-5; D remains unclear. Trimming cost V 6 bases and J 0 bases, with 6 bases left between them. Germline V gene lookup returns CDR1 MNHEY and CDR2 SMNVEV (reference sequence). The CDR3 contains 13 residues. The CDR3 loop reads CASRDGSNQPQHF. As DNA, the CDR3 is TGTGCCAGCAGGGACGGTAGCAATCAGCCCCAGCATTTT.